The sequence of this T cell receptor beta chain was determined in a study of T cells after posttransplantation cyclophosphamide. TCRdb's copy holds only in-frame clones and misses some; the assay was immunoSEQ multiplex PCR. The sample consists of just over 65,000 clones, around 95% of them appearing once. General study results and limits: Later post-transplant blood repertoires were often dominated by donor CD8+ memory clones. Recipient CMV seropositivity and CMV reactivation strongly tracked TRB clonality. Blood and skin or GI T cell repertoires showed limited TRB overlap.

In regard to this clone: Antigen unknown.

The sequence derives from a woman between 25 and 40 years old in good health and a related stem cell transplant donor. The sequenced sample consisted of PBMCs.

The CDR3 region has the DNA TGTGCCAGCAGCTTGGCCGGGAGGTCTGAAGCTTTCTTT. Its protein product is CASSLAGRSEAFF. The gene calls are TRBV5-5 and TRBJ1-1; the D is unclear. Per germline, CDR1 SGHKS and CDR2 YYEKEE (reference sequence). V was shortened by 0 bases and J by 6 bases, with 9 bases between the two germline ends. The CDR3 consists of 13 residues.